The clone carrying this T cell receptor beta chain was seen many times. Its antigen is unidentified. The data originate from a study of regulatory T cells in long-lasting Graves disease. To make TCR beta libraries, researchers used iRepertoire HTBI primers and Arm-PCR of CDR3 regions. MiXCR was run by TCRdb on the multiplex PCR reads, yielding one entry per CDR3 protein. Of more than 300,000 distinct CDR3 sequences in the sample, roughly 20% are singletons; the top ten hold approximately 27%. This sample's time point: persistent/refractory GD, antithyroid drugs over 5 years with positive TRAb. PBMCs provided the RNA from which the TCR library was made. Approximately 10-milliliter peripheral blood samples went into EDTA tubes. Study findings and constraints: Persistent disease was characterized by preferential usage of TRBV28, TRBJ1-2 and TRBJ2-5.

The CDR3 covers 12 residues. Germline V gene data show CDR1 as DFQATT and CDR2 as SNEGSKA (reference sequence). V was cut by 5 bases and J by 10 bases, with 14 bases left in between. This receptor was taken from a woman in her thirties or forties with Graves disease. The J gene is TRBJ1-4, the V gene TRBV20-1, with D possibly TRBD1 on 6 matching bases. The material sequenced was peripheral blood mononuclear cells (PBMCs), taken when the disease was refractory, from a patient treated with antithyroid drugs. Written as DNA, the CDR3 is TGCAGTGCTGGTCGGGACATCGGAAAACTGTTTTTT. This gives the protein CSAGRDIGKLFF.